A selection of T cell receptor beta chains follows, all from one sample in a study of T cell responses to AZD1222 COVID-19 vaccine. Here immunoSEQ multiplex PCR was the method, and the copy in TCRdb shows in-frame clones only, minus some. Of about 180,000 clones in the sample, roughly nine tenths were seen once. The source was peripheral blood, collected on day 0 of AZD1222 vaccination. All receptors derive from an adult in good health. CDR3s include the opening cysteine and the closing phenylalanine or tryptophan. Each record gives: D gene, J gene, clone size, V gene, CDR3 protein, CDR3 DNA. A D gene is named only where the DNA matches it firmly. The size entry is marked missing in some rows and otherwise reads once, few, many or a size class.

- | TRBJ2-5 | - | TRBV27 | CASSPRRDQETQYF | TGTGCCAGCAGCCCTCGGCGGGACCAAGAGACCCAGTACTTC
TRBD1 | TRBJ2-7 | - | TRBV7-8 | CASSLDRVEQYF | TGTGCCAGCAGCTTGGACAGGGTCGAGCAGTACTTC
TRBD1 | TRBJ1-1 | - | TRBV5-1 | CASRPDRDTEAFF | TGCGCCAGCAGGCCCGACAGGGACACTGAAGCTTTCTTT
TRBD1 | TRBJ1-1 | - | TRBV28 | CASTRAAGTGVVEAFF | TGTGCCAGCACCCGTGCGGCCGGGACAGGGGTCGTTGAAGCTTTCTTT
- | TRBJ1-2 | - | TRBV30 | CAWASGVGSGYTF | TGTGCCTGGGCGTCGGGGGTGGGGAGCGGCTACACCTTC
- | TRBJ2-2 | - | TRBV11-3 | CASSHLRGAYGELFF | TGTGCCAGCAGCCACTTACGGGGGGCCTATGGGGAGCTGTTTTTT
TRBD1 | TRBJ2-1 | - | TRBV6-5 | CASSSGQGIYNEQFF | TGTGCCAGCAGCTCGGGACAGGGGATTTACAATGAGCAGTTCTTC
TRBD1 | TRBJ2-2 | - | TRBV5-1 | CASSLSRQGLIGELFF | TGCGCCAGCAGCTTGTCCCGACAGGGATTAATCGGGGAGCTGTTTTTT
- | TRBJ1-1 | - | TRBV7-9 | CASSLGRGGEAFF | TGTGCCAGCAGCTTAGGCAGGGGTGGTGAAGCTTTCTTT
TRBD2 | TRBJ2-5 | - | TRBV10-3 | CAISAFGVWTSGDQETQYF | TGTGCCATCAGTGCCTTCGGAGTATGGACTAGCGGGGACCAAGAGACCCAGTACTTC
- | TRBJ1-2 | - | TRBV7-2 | CASSFVGQSRGYTF | TGTGCCAGCAGCTTCGTTGGGCAGTCTCGTGGCTACACCTTC
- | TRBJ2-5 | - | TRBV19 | CASSLNYQETQYF | TGTGCCAGTAGTTTGAACTACCAAGAGACCCAGTACTTC
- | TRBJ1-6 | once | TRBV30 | CAWSVGGGFAYNSPLHF | TGTGCCTGGAGTGTAGGTGGGGGGTTTGCCTATAATTCACCCCTCCACTTT
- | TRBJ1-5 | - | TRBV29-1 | CSVPMVLDQPQHF | TGCAGCGTTCCCATGGTCTTGGATCAGCCCCAGCATTTT
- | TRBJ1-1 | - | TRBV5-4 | CASSLEVGTEAFF | TGTGCCAGCAGCCTAGAGGTGGGGACCGAGGCTTTCTTT
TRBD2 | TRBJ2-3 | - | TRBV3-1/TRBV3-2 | CASSQHPLLAGGKTDTQYF | TGTGCCAGCAGCCAACACCCTCTACTAGCGGGGGGGAAAACAGATACGCAGTATTTT
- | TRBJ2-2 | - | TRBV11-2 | CASSLTTNTGELFF | TGTGCCAGCAGCCTCACCACGAACACCGGGGAGCTGTTTTTT